This record covers a single TCR beta chain. Antigen unknown. The sample originates from a study of T cell responses to AZD1222 COVID-19 vaccine. General study findings and limits: Just a handful of people given AZD1222 tested seropositive at baseline. White British donors predominated, females outnumbered males, and clonal diversity was possibly underestimated.

Assay used: immunoSEQ multiplex PCR; TCRdb lists only in-frame clones, some missing. The profile shows approximately 110,000 clones, around 83% of them singletons. The sample in question was peripheral blood, obtained 28 days after the second AZD1222 dose. The receptor was derived from an adult who received the AZD1222 COVID-19 vaccine.

Here the CDR3 DNA reads TGTGCCAGCAGCTTCGATAGGGAGCAGTTCTTC. Amino acids: CASSFDREQFF. The chain employs TRBV9 and TRBJ2-1; D call uncertain. Germline V lookup: CDR1 SGDLS, CDR2 YYNGEE. V shed 4 bases and J shed 10 bases, with 9 bases lying between them. There are 11 residues in the CDR3.